This is a list of T cell receptor beta chains from one sample in a study of CD8+CD57+ T cells in acquired aplastic anemia. TCRdb used MiXCR to reprocess the reads, holding one entry per CDR3 protein. The data show about 160,000 distinct CDR3 sequences, with around 75% seen just once and 40% to 55% held by the top ten. The sequenced sample was sorted CD4+, CD8+, or CD8+CD57+ T cells (not recorded which) from PBMCs. These receptors all come from a human donor with aplastic anemia. The CDR3 runs from the conserved cysteine through the conserved F or W.

cdr3_aa,v_call,j_call
CASSLRYDGYTF,TRBV7-9,TRBJ1-2
CASSELAGVQETQYF,TRBV12-3/TRBV12-4,TRBJ2-5
CASSLFGGGRETQYF,TRBV7-3,TRBJ2-5
CSVAGNYPYEQYF,TRBV29-1,TRBJ2-7
CASSLTATGGSDTQYF,TRBV7-2,TRBJ2-3
CASSSGDRVSPLHF,TRBV2,TRBJ1-6
CSASLSSTGGYTF,TRBV20-1,TRBJ1-2
CASSYSRGEAYEQYF,TRBV7-9,TRBJ2-7
CASSERQELNTEAFF,TRBV6-4,TRBJ1-1
CASSYRSSYNEQFF,TRBV5-1,TRBJ2-1
CASSPGMNTEAFF,TRBV12-3/TRBV12-4,TRBJ1-1
CASSLVGSEQYF,TRBV7-6,TRBJ2-7
CASRATGTSMLF,TRBV2,TRBJ2-5
CAGHTYTEAFF,TRBV2,TRBJ1-1
CASSKSSYNSPLHF,TRBV7-2,TRBJ1-6
CRGVGGTEAFF,TRBV20-1,TRBJ1-1
CASSPSGGGGNEQFF,TRBV9,TRBJ2-1
CATSEPDRDTGELFF,TRBV24-1,TRBJ2-2
CASSHAPRTGFGTGELFF,TRBV14,TRBJ2-2
CASSPEVRMNTEAFF,TRBV9,TRBJ1-1
CASSGRTTSGEQYF,TRBV7-2,TRBJ2-7
CSASAGVGANVLTF,TRBV20-1,TRBJ2-6
CASSEYEQYF,TRBV10-2,TRBJ2-7
CASSPHPPGGYEQYF,TRBV7-9,TRBJ2-7